Following are 22 T cell receptor beta chains from one sample sequenced in a study of radiotherapy plus CTLA-4 blockade in lung cancer. TCRdb keeps only in-frame clones here, not all; method: immunoSEQ multiplex PCR. The profile shows 89,000 or so clones, roughly 80% of them singletons. The sequencing here drew on peripheral blood, taken from a patient treated with radiotherapy plus ipilimumab. Receptors were obtained from a human donor with non-small cell lung cancer who had a partial response to radiotherapy plus ipilimumab.

The V gene is TRBV28, the J gene TRBJ2-5; 7 bases fit TRBD2. The CDR3 loop spans 14 amino acids. The germline gives CDR1 MDHEN, CDR2 SYDVKM. With V trimmed by 10 bases and J by 4 bases, 12 bases remained unmatched. DNA of the CDR3: TGTGCCACCCAATCCCACGGGAGGAGAGAGACCCAGTACTTC. Translation gives CATQSHGRRETQYF.

This clone was counted a few times. The same CDR3 can be traced to other DNA sequences in this sample. J is TRBJ2-7 and V is TRBV2, with 9 bases aligning to TRBD1. The CDR3 is 13 amino acids. With 4 bases clipped from V and 2 bases from J, the junction kept 0 bases outside the gene matches. In germline, CDR1 is SNHLY, CDR2 FYNNEI. As DNA, the CDR3 is TGTGCCAGCAGTGGACAGGGGGCCTACGAGCAGTACTTC. Protein sequence: CASSGQGAYEQYF.

In DNA, the CDR3 is TGTGCCAGCAGTTACCTGGGCGGCACAGATACGCAGTATTTT. Its translation is CASSYLGGTDTQYF. The chain links TRBV6-6 to TRBJ2-3, with unresolved D. V shed 2 bases and J shed 1 base, with 7 bases lying between them. The germline V gene encodes CDR1 MNHNY and CDR2 SVGAGI (reference sequence). The CDR3 runs 14 residues.

The chain is built from TRBV5-4 and TRBJ2-1; 7 bases match TRBD2. J gave up 9 bases and V 4 bases, and 16 bases lay outside the gene matches. Germline V gives CDR1 SGHNT, CDR2 YYREEE (reference sequence). The CDR3 covers 16 residues. The CDR3 DNA reads as TGTGCCAGCAGCCCTCGAGCGGGGATGAAGTTACTTGAGCAGTTCTTC. This codes for CASSPRAGMKLLEQFF.

The J gene is TRBJ2-1, the V gene TRBV10-1; 7 bases are a match to TRBD2. The CDR3 length is 13 residues. Germline V gives CDR1 WNHNN, CDR2 SYGVQD (reference sequence). V lost 11 bases and J lost 8; bases outside the gene matches: 12. The CDR3 region is CASRPSGFDEQFF. In DNA form, the CDR3 reads TGCGCCTCCAGGCCTAGCGGTTTTGATGAGCAGTTCTTC.

This clone turned up a few times. The rearrangement links TRBV7-2 to TRBJ1-2; D is undetermined. Germline CDR1 SGHTA, CDR2 FQGNSA. This CDR3 is built from 14 residues. The germline V and J ends were trimmed by 0 bases and 8 bases, with 13 bases remaining between them. The CDR3 DNA reads TGTGCCAGCAGCTTAGCTTCTGGAGGGCCAGGCTACACCTTC. It yields the protein CASSLASGGPGYTF.

The table lists this clone with a count of one. The chain links TRBV5-4 to TRBJ2-1, with D tentatively TRBD2 (5 bases). The CDR3 is 16 amino acids. V lost 0 bases, J lost 0 bases, and 10 bases lay in between. Germline loops: CDR1 SGHNT, CDR2 YYREEE (reference sequence). The CDR3 region has the DNA TGTGCCAGCAGCTTGGAAGTTAGCGTCTCCTACAATGAGCAGTTCTTC. This sequence encodes CASSLEVSVSYNEQFF.

This clone has a single count. Written as DNA, the CDR3 is TGTGCCTGGAGTCGTGGCGGGAGTGCCGCATACGAGCAGTACTTC. Its translation: CAWSRGGSAAYEQYF. The chain carries TRBV30 and TRBJ2-7, with 7 bases identical to TRBD2. Unmatched junction bases numbered 11, after V lost 2 bases and J lost 4 bases. Looked up from germline, CDR1 is GTSNPN and CDR2 is SVGIG (reference sequence). There are 15 residues in the CDR3.

V and J are TRBV10-3 and TRBJ1-2; D not certain. This CDR3 region has 14 residues. V dropped 5 bases and J dropped 1 base, with 11 bases sitting between them. In germline, CDR1 is ENHRY, CDR2 SYGVKD. CDR3 DNA sequence: TGTGCCATCAGTAACGATCAGATTAACTATGGCTACACCTTC. Translating gives CAISNDQINYGYTF.

This rearrangement joins TRBV6-5 to TRBJ2-3, with 7 bases lining up with TRBD2. The germline gives CDR1 MNHEY, CDR2 SVGAGI. The CDR3 has 15 residues. After removal of 4 bases from V and 7 bases from J, the junction contained 11 bases not matched to a gene. CDR3 in DNA: TGTGCCAGCAGTTTGAATAGCGGGTACCCCTATACGCAGTATTTT. This sequence encodes CASSLNSGYPYTQYF.

This clone came up once. The rearrangement uses TRBV7-2 and TRBJ2-1; 9 bases match TRBD1. This CDR3 has 15 amino acids. The junction had 5 bases not matched to a gene; V was cut back by 1 base and J by 7 bases. Germline CDR1 reads SGHTA; CDR2 reads FQGNSA. The CDR3, as DNA: TGTGCCAGCAGCTTAGTCGGGACAGGGACGAATGAGCAGTTCTTC. Its protein is CASSLVGTGTNEQFF.

V gene TRBV5-1 combines with J gene TRBJ1-1; 9 nucleotides agree with TRBD1. The CDR3 has 15 residues. Germline values: CDR1 SGHRS, CDR2 YFSETQ. The trim removed 3 bases at V and 3 bases at J, leaving 6 bases unmatched. CDR3 sequence (DNA): TGCGCCAGCAGCTGGGGGACAGGGACGGACACTGAAGCTTTCTTT. Translating gives CASSWGTGTDTEAFF.

V is TRBV27 and J is TRBJ2-1, with a tentative D call TRBD2 (6 bases). V lost 2 bases, J lost 3 bases, and 11 bases lay in between. Germline V CDR1 and CDR2: MNHEY, SMNVEV (reference sequence). The CDR3 extends over 15 amino acids. CDR3 nucleotide sequence: TGTGCCAGCAGTTTACTTCCTAGCGACTACAATGAGCAGTTCTTC. It yields the protein CASSLLPSDYNEQFF.

This clone was observed a handful of times. This chain uses TRBV10-3 with TRBJ1-5; D uncertain. Between the trimmed V and J ends, which lost 4 bases and 4 bases, there was a span of 8 bases. CDR3 size: 13 residues. Germline V gene lookup returns CDR1 ENHRY and CDR2 SYGVKD. CDR3 nucleotides: TGTGCCATCAGTGCCGGGAGAAATCAGCCCCAGCATTTT. Translating gives CAISAGRNQPQHF.

The chain recombines TRBV29-1 with TRBJ2-2, with 10 bases identical to TRBD1. The CDR3 sequence is 14 residues long. Looked up from germline, CDR1 is SQVTM and CDR2 is ANQGSEA. V gave up 7 bases and J gave up 7 bases; unmatched junction bases: 9. The CDR3 spells CSAIRDRGIGELFF. The CDR3 DNA reads as TGCAGCGCCATCCGGGACAGGGGAATCGGGGAGCTGTTTTTT.

The V call is TRBV5-1, the J call TRBJ2-7; 7 bases are a match to TRBD1. The ends lost 0 bases at V and 7 bases at J; junction bases unmatched: 10. This CDR3 comprises 15 residues. CDR1 SGHRS and CDR2 YFSETQ come from the germline V gene. CDR3 in amino acids: CASSLDATGIEEQYF. CDR3 nucleotide sequence: TGCGCCAGCAGCTTGGATGCGACAGGGATAGAAGAGCAGTACTTC. The whole variable domain, filled in from reference TRBV5-1 and TRBJ2-7, reads KAGVTQTPRYLIKTRGQQVTLSCSPISGHRSVSWYQQTPGQGLQFLFEYFSETQRNKGNFPGRFSGRQFSNSRSEMNVSTLELGDSALYLCASSLDATGIEEQYFGPGTRLTVT.

The V gene is TRBV4-1, the J gene TRBJ1-2; 7 bases map to TRBD1. The CDR3 has 16 residues. The junction had 5 bases not matched to a gene; V was cut back by 0 bases and J by 1 base. The germline V gene has CDR1 MGHRA and CDR2 YSYEKL. The CDR3 DNA follows: TGCGCCAGCAGCCAAGATGGGGACAGCGATAACTATGGCTACACCTTC. It yields the protein CASSQDGDSDNYGYTF.

About this clone itself: The conserved phenylalanine or tryptophan normally closing the CDR3 is absent here, so this likely arose from a read error. The DNA is left out, because the CDR3 cannot be placed on it with certainty; the CDR3 is given as TCRdb lists it. The chain is built from TRBV2 and TRBJ1-2; the table's D call, TRBD1, has no DNA check behind it. Germline CDR1 SNHLY, CDR2 FYNNEI. The CDR3 is made up of 12 amino acids, end residues included. CDR3 sequence: CASSEAGGQTGL.

The rearrangement links TRBV27 to TRBJ1-2; D is possibly TRBD1 (5 bases). Trimming took 3 bases from V and 5 from J, leaving 10 bases between them. This CDR3 contains 13 residues. CDR1 and CDR2 (germline): MNHEY, SMNVEV (reference sequence). The CDR3 region has the DNA TGTGCCAGCAGTTTCGTGGGGGGATATGGCTACACCTTC. Translated, it gives CASSFVGGYGYTF.

This chain connects TRBV28 to TRBJ2-1, with TRBD2 matching over 8 bases. CDR3 length: 16 amino acids. Losses at the gene ends were 8 bases for V and 8 bases for J; bases not matched to a gene: 17. Germline V gene data show CDR1 as MDHEN and CDR2 as SYDVKM. The CDR3 bases are TGTGCCAGCCCCCCGATAGGGACTAGTTTTAGCTATGAGCAGTTCTTC. Its protein is CASPPIGTSFSYEQFF.

The rearrangement links TRBV19 to TRBJ1-5; TRBD1 is a possible D gene (6 bases). V was trimmed by 7 bases and J by 0 bases, leaving 16 bases between them. CDR3 length: 16 residues. Germline lookup yields CDR1 LNHDA and CDR2 SQIVND (reference sequence). The CDR3 is CASNNRDRYSNQPQHF. Written as DNA, the CDR3 is TGTGCCAGTAACAACAGGGACCGCTATAGCAATCAGCCCCAGCATTTT.

This clone was seen more than once but under ten times. The CDR3 here is CAWSGQENQPQHF. The CDR3 DNA is TGTGCCTGGAGTGGACAGGAAAATCAGCCCCAGCATTTT. This chain links TRBV30 with TRBJ1-5; D perhaps matches TRBD1 (6 bases). With 1 base removed from V and 4 bases from J, the gap between germline ends came to 8 bases. CDR1 GTSNPN and CDR2 SVGIG come from the germline V gene (reference sequence). This CDR3 is 13 amino acids long.